These 26 T cell receptor beta chains share one sample of origin, sequenced in a study of human T cells and chemical hapten exposure. TCRdb reprocessed the RACE reads with MiXCR, giving one entry per CDR3 protein. The data hold some 57,000 distinct CDR3 sequences, with around 9.5% observed a single time. The time point denotes: patch test 2, 6 weeks after DPC sensitization. Treatment reported: therapeutic diphenylcyclopropenone sensitization with weekly scalp DPC. Sequenced material: whole blood, taken in connection with sensitization to the hapten diphenylcyclopropenone (DPC). The receptors come from a woman aged 50 to 60 with alopecia areata. Some clones in this sample may be carry-over from other donors' samples.

The sample holds a few counts of this clonotype. V is TRBV4-1 and J is TRBJ2-7; 8 positions match TRBD1. With V trimmed by 0 bases and J by 1 base, 5 bases remained unmatched. This CDR3 is built from 16 residues. CDR1 is MGHRA, CDR2 YSYEKL, per germline. CDR3 DNA: TGCGCCAGCAGCCAAGAGAGGACAGGGAGATCCTACGAGCAGTACTTC. It is translated as CASSQERTGRSYEQYF.

The chain employs TRBV20-1 and TRBJ2-3; 9 nucleotides line up with TRBD2. V was clipped by 5 bases and J by 1 base; unmatched bases: 7. Germline lookup yields CDR1 DFQATT and CDR2 SNEGSKA (reference sequence). The CDR3 loop spans 15 amino acids. Here the CDR3 reads CSAPQAGGGTDTQYF. The CDR3 bases are TGCAGTGCTCCTCAAGCGGGAGGAGGCACAGATACGCAGTATTTT.

At least ten counts were recorded for this clonotype. This sequence joins TRBV4-1 and TRBJ1-2; 10 bases align to TRBD1. CDR3 length equals 15 residues. Germline trimming cut 4 bases from V and 3 bases from J; bases unmatched to any gene: 5. Germline values: CDR1 MGHRA, CDR2 YSYEKL. The CDR3 nucleotides read TGCGCCAGCAGCCCAGGACAGGGGGGTCACTATGGCTACACCTTC. Protein sequence: CASSPGQGGHYGYTF.

The CDR3 DNA reads as TGTGCCAGCACCCCACAGGGGAAACAAGAGACCCAGTACTTC. This encodes CASTPQGKQETQYF. The chain uses TRBV28 and TRBJ2-5; TRBD1 agrees at 7 bases. CDR3 length: 14 amino acids. Germline V gene data show CDR1 as MDHEN and CDR2 as SYDVKM. After removal of 7 bases from V and 2 bases from J, the junction contained 7 bases not matched to a gene.

This clonotype was observed at least ten times. A read error may produce the germline difference seen at one junction end. This chain links TRBV7-9 with TRBJ2-7, with 10 bases that match TRBD1. The V gene's germline CDR1 is SEHNR and CDR2 FQNEAQ (reference sequence). The CDR3 is 12 residues long. This chain's CDR3 is CASSSYGQGVNF. CDR3 bases: TGTGCCAGCAGCTCCTACGGACAGGGGGTAAACTTC.

The chain couples TRBV29-1 to TRBJ2-7; 10 nucleotides align to TRBD2. Germline assignment: CDR1 SQVTM and CDR2 ANQGSEA. V was clipped by 3 bases and J by 8 bases; unmatched bases: 13. This CDR3 region has 15 residues. The CDR3 nucleotides read TGCAGCGTTGAGTTAACGAGCGGGAGGGCCACCAAGCAGTACTTC. Translation: CSVELTSGRATKQYF.

This clonotype was picked up a small number of times. DNA for the CDR3: TGTGCCAGCAGCAAGCGCCCCCTAAGCGGCAGGGTGGAATCCTACGAGCAGTACTTC. It encodes CASSKRPLSGRVESYEQYF. This chain uses TRBV5-5 with TRBJ2-7; the D gene could be TRBD1 or TRBD2 (5 bases each). Germline V lookup: CDR1 SGHKS, CDR2 YYEKEE (reference sequence). The V end was cut by 4 bases, the J end by 1 base, with 27 bases between. This CDR3 is 19 amino acids long.

The gene calls are TRBV5-1 and TRBJ2-3, with TRBD2 identical over 9 bases. The CDR3 totals 17 residues. Germline CDR1 reads SGHRS; CDR2 reads YFSETQ. With 0 bases clipped from V and 2 bases from J, the junction kept 7 bases outside the gene matches. DNA of the CDR3: TGCGCCAGCAGCTTGGCCATAGCGGGGGCTCCCACAGATACGCAGTATTTT. This sequence encodes CASSLAIAGAPTDTQYF.

This clonotype was seen many times. The V call is TRBV27, the J call TRBJ1-4, with 7 bases fitting TRBD1. CDR1 and CDR2 (germline): MNHEY, SMNVEV (reference sequence). The CDR3 totals 14 residues. Germline trimming cut 5 bases from V and 8 bases from J; bases unmatched to any gene: 8. CDR3 sequence (DNA): TGTGCCAGCAGTCCCCGACAGGGTGGAGAAAAACTGTTTTTT. Translated, it gives CASSPRQGGEKLFF. Drawing the rest from reference TRBV27 and TRBJ1-4, the complete variable domain is EAQVTQNPRYLITVTGKKLTVTCSQNMNHEYMSWYRQDPGLGLRQIYYSMNVEVTDKGDVPEGYKVSRKEKRNFPLILESPSPNQTSLYFCASSPRQGGEKLFFGSGTQLSVL.

This sequence joins TRBV11-3 and TRBJ2-5; TRBD2 agrees at 11 bases. Trimming removed 5 bases from V and 4 bases from J; junction bases left unmatched: 6. Germline V CDR1 and CDR2: SGHNT, YENEEA. The CDR3 loop spans 15 amino acids. CDR3 nucleotide sequence: TGTGCCAGCAGCCCAACTAGCGGGAGAGGAGAGACCCAGTACTTC. Translated, it gives CASSPTSGRGETQYF.

The V call is TRBV5-4, the J call TRBJ2-1; tentatively, D is TRBD1 (6 bases). This CDR3 comprises 15 residues. V lost 3 bases and J lost 9, with 19 bases in between. Germline CDR1 and CDR2: SGHNT and YYREEE (reference sequence). DNA of the CDR3: TGTGCCAGCAGCTCCCCAACTTGGGGGCTGGGTGAGCAGTTCTTC. Its protein product is CASSSPTWGLGEQFF.

The chain recombines TRBV18 with TRBJ1-2, with D uncertain. This CDR3 comprises 18 residues. V was cut by 2 bases and J by 0 bases, with 19 bases left in between. CDR1 and CDR2 (germline): KGHSH, LQKENI. As DNA, the CDR3 is TGTGCCAGCTCACCAGGTGGAGGGCTCCGAAGACCTAACTATGGCTACACCTTC. Translating gives CASSPGGGLRRPNYGYTF.

The rearrangement links TRBV7-2 to TRBJ1-2, with 9 positions matching TRBD1. CDR3 size: 16 residues. The J segment lost 4 bases and the V segment lost 3 bases, leaving 9 bases of the junction unmatched. Germline CDR1 SGHTA, CDR2 FQGNSA. The DNA of the CDR3 is TGTGCCAGCAGCTTGGATAGGACAGGGGTCTCCTATGGCTACACCTTC. Protein sequence: CASSLDRTGVSYGYTF.

This clonotype was seen a handful of times. The junction differs from germline at one of its ends, possibly a read error. The chain has TRBV27 and TRBJ2-1; 11 bases are a match to TRBD2. CDR1 MNHEY and CDR2 SMNVEV come from the germline V gene (reference sequence). This CDR3 is 17 amino acids long. CDR3 sequence: CASSTLLAGGPYNERFF. CDR3 bases: TGTGCCAGCAGTACACTTCTAGCGGGAGGTCCCTACAATGAGCGGTTCTTC.

This clonotype showed up just a few times. This chain joins TRBV20-1 and TRBJ1-5; D gene unclear. The V end was cut by 0 bases, the J end by 6 bases, with 6 bases between. The CDR3 loop spans 12 amino acids. The germline CDR1 and CDR2 sequences are DFQATT and SNEGSKA (reference sequence). The CDR3 sequence is CSARETGQPQHF. In nucleotides, the CDR3 is TGCAGTGCTAGAGAGACGGGTCAGCCCCAGCATTTT.

This clonotype was seen only a few times. V is TRBV24-1 and J is TRBJ2-3; D is ambiguous. This CDR3 is built from 13 residues. V was trimmed by 3 bases and J by 5 bases, leaving 8 bases between them. The germline V gene encodes CDR1 KGHDR and CDR2 SFDVKD. The CDR3 loop reads CATSDPIGDTQYF. The CDR3 DNA reads as TGTGCCACCAGTGATCCCATTGGAGATACGCAGTATTTT.

About this clonotype itself: An end of the junction differs from the germline gene, which may be a read error. V gene TRBV7-8 combines with J gene TRBJ2-3, with D unresolved. CDR1 SGHVS and CDR2 FQNEAQ come from the germline V gene. The CDR3 consists of 16 residues. Here the CDR3 DNA reads TGTGTCAGCAGTCCCGGGTCAAGAACAGGCACAGATACGCAGTATTTT. It specifies CVSSPGSRTGTDTQYF.

At least ten counts were recorded for this clonotype. The rearrangement links TRBV7-6 to TRBJ2-3; tentative D call: TRBD2 (5 bases). The CDR3 covers 12 residues. V shed 5 bases and J shed 8 bases, with 11 bases lying between them. CDR1 is SGHVS, CDR2 FNYEAQ, per germline. CDR3 in DNA: TGTGCCAGCAGCCCGGGGAGTAGTACGCAGTATTTT. Its translation is CASSPGSSTQYF. The full variable domain, completed using reference TRBV7-6 and TRBJ2-3, is GAGVSQSPRYKVTKRGQDVALRCDPISGHVSLYWYRQALGQGPEFLTYFNYEAQQDKSGLPNDRFSAERPEGSISTLTIQRTEQRDSAMYRCASSPGSSTQYFGPGTRLTVL.

This clonotype has ten or more counts. The chain combines TRBV28 with TRBJ2-7, with no clear D. This CDR3 is 12 amino acids long. Between the trimmed V and J ends, which lost 6 bases and 6 bases, there was a span of 12 bases. Germline V gene lookup returns CDR1 MDHEN and CDR2 SYDVKM. CDR3 DNA: TGTGCCAGCAGGACCCCTCTGGGCGAGCAGTACTTC. Its protein is CASRTPLGEQYF.

This chain connects TRBV6-6 to TRBJ1-1; maybe TRBD1 (6 bases). CDR1 and CDR2 from the germline V gene are MNHNY and SVGAGI (reference sequence). The germline V and J ends were trimmed by 6 bases and 11 bases, with 19 bases remaining between them. The CDR3 spans 13 residues. This CDR3 reads CASRQGGPMKAFF. CDR3 bases: TGTGCCAGCAGGCAAGGGGGTCCCATGAAGGCTTTCTTT.

This clonotype was seen ten or more times. This chain joins TRBV20-1 and TRBJ1-5, with D perhaps matching TRBD1 (6 bases). The germline gives CDR1 DFQATT, CDR2 SNEGSKA (reference sequence). This CDR3 region has 12 residues. The V gene lost 3 bases and the J gene lost 6 bases, with 9 bases spanning the gap. CDR3 sequence (DNA): TGCAGTGCTAGCGGGGGGGCTCAGCCCCAGCATTTT. Translating gives CSASGGAQPQHF.

The chain is built from TRBV6-5 and TRBJ2-3, with TRBD1 matching 7 bases. This CDR3 is 15 amino acids long. CDR1 and CDR2 from the germline V gene are MNHEY and SVGAGI. Trimming cost V 8 bases and J 8 bases; bases outside gene matches: 16. CDR3 sequence reads: CASSSDRRASATQYF. The CDR3 nucleotides read TGTGCCAGCTCCTCGGACAGGCGGGCGAGTGCTACGCAGTATTTT.

J is TRBJ2-7 and V is TRBV20-1; possible D gene TRBD1, 5 bases. The CDR3 runs 11 residues. Germline CDR1 DFQATT, CDR2 SNEGSKA (reference sequence). V was shortened by 7 bases and J by 3 bases, with 10 bases between the two germline ends. CDR3: CSVRQGYEQYF. DNA of the CDR3: TGCAGTGTCCGTCAGGGCTACGAGCAGTACTTC.

The V and J genes are TRBV28 and TRBJ2-7; D is unclear. This CDR3 is built from 13 residues. Trimming took off 3 bases at V and 3 bases at J, with 9 bases between the two ends. CDR1 MDHEN and CDR2 SYDVKM come from the germline V gene. This chain's CDR3 is CASSFSRSYEQYF. The CDR3, as DNA: TGTGCCAGCAGTTTTTCTAGAAGCTACGAGCAGTACTTC.

This clonotype was recorded at least ten times. V usage is TRBV24-1 and J usage is TRBJ2-7; 10 nucleotides match TRBD2. Germline CDR1 KGHDR, CDR2 SFDVKD. This CDR3 is 14 amino acids long. V was clipped by 5 bases and J by 5 bases; unmatched bases: 5. CDR3 coding DNA: TGTGCCACCAGTGGTGGACTAGCGGTAGACGAGCAGTACTTC. Translated, it gives CATSGGLAVDEQYF.

The genes are TRBV20-1 and TRBJ2-5; 7 nucleotides match TRBD2. This CDR3 has 13 amino acids. V gave up 6 bases and J gave up 0 bases; unmatched junction bases: 4. Germline V CDR1 and CDR2: DFQATT, SNEGSKA (reference sequence). The CDR3 DNA reads TGCAGTGCAGATAGCGGGTACCAAGAGACCCAGTACTTC. It encodes CSADSGYQETQYF.